The clone carrying this T cell receptor beta chain came up many times. Its antigen is undetermined. Amplification targeted TCR beta CDR3 regions from RNA transcripts. HTBI primers were the set used in a first-round RT-PCR of the TCR CDR3. A single record per CDR3 protein comes from TCRdb applying MiXCR to the multiplex PCR reads. The sample consists of around 300,000 distinct CDR3 sequences, approximately 14% of them appearing once. The data stem from a study of T cells in Graves' hyperthyroidism and ophthalmopathy. Broader study findings: Before onset, by a median of approximately 6.2 months, the model predicted ophthalmopathy.

The specimen was blood. The receptor comes from a woman under 40 with Graves' hyperthyroidism.

This CDR3 reads CASSEPGTGVYGYTF. The CDR3 DNA reads TGTGCCAGCAGTGAACCAGGGACAGGGGTCTATGGCTACACCTTC. The J gene is TRBJ1-2, the V gene TRBV6-1; 10 bases are a match to TRBD1. CDR1 MNHNS and CDR2 SASEGT come from the germline V gene. CDR3 length: 15 amino acids. Unmatched junction bases numbered 4, after V lost 2 bases and J lost 4 bases.